This T cell receptor beta chain was sequenced for a study of shared clonotypes between healthy human individuals (TCRdb year 2020). About the investigation overall: Three men and a couple of women, aged 18 to 49 years, made up the cohort. To increase sequencing depth and limit assay-specific biases, different laboratories used diverse techniques to prepare libraries and sequence TCR repertoires. To estimate repertoire size and how much clonotype sharing occurs between individuals, the study deeply sequenced the blood TCR repertoires of roughly 5 healthy adults. Between about 0.8 and 9.5 billion PBMCs per donor were obtained by leukapheresis. Points the paper makes about the study in general: Pairwise subsampling indicated that sequencing depth was expected to affect the degree of clonotype sharing among donors. The genetic and exposure-history diversity represented was limited by the small number of donors. Sampling was restricted to blood, and TCR repertoires in tissue are likely to differ from TCR repertoires in blood.

Donors were healthy HIV-negative adults with no recently reported acute infections or vaccinations. Only Caucasian adults living in Nashville, Tennessee, USA were represented among the donors. For unsorted samples, tens of millions of PBMCs were counted, and genomic DNA was extracted using the QIAamp DNA Blood Mini kit. Blood was obtained by leukapheresis, after which PBMCs were separated by Ficoll-Histopaque density gradient centrifugation and cryopreserved in liquid nitrogen vapor phase. Using the deep immunoSEQ assay, TCR CDR3 regions were amplified from genomic DNA by multiplex PCR. Extracted genomic DNA from each cell subset was spread evenly across all wells of several immunoSEQ 96-well plates, with each plate serving as a replicate. For unsorted PBMC, approximately 290 ng genomic DNA, equal to 25,000 to 35,000 T cell genomes, was loaded into each replicate PCR. Unsorted PBMC genomic DNA was sequenced across ten immunoSEQ deep assay plates. Purified libraries were quantified with a Qubit 3.0 fluorometer, sized on a Bioanalyzer 2100, and re-quantified with the KAPA Library Quantification kit. A separate single-read 150-cycle Illumina NextSeq 550 flow cell was used to sequence each immunoSEQ 96-well plate. Per the source publication's procedure: Because the immunoSEQ output held only junctional sequences and lacked quality scores, the filtering could not match the filtering applied to full-length reads. To assign V/J genes and CDR3, sequences were annotated against IMGT germline references using PyIR, a Python wrapper for IgBLAST v1.9. Reads with weak V/J assignments (E-value above 1e-6), missing CDR3, stop codons, out-of-frame junctions, or ambiguous translated residues were removed. A V3J clonotype was defined by an identical inferred V gene, J gene, and CDR3 amino acid sequence. The percentage overlap between two repertoires was calculated by dividing the number of shared unique clonotypes by the size of the smaller repertoire. Richness of each repertoire was evaluated using RTK rarefaction, the Chao1 estimator, and Recon v2.1 estimates of unobserved clonotypes. TCRdb carries this immuneACCESS record with in-frame sequences only. Its versions omit some clonotypes, under half of them owing to an unresolved V gene in the studies checked, with the rest unexplained. Clone size and V and J calls were adopted from that table, with D and trimming inferred from the DNA. Recorded for this sample are some 490,000 clones; around 73% of them occurred a single time. Jointly, the top ten make up approximately 12% of the sample.

Comment on this clone: It lacks a known antigen. No per-base quality is available; no much larger clone lies one base away.

The origin of this receptor is a woman aged 40 to 50 in good health. Some clones in this sample may be carry-over from other donors' samples. Sequencing was carried out using PBMCs.

The CDR3 protein sequence reads: CASTKYAGYNEQFF. The sequenced DNA is TGTGCCAGCACTAAGTACGCCGGTTACAATGAGCAGTTCTTC. Rearrangement joined TRBV7-3 to TRBJ2-1; the D gene remains uncertain. V gives up 7 bases and J gives up 4 bases, and the segment between their germline ends measures 14 bases. CDR1 SGHTA and CDR2 FQGTGA are derived from the germline V gene. The CDR3 has 14 amino acids, counting the end cysteine and phenylalanine. CDR3 DNA is the only sequence kept; it has 42 bases, read in frame from the first base.